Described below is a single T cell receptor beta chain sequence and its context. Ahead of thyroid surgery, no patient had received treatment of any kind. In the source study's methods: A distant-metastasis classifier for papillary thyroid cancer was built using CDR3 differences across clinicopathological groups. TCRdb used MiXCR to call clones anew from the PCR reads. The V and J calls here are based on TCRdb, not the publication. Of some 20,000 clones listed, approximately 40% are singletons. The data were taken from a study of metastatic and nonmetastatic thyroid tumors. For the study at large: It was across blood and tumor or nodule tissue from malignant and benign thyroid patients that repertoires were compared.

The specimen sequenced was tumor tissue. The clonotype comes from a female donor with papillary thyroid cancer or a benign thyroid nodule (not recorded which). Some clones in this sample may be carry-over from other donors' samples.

CDR3 nucleotide sequence: TGCAGTGCTATACAGCGGGAACCCTACGAGCAGTACTTC. Protein product: CSAIQREPYEQYF. This rearrangement joins TRBV20-1 to TRBJ2-7; 7 bases match TRBD2. The CDR3 is 13 amino acids. J gave up 2 bases and V 4 bases, and 5 bases lay outside the gene matches. Germline V gene lookup returns CDR1 DFQATT and CDR2 SNEGSKA (reference sequence).